This T cell receptor beta chain was obtained from a study of T cell responses to AZD1222 COVID-19 vaccine. CDR3 size: 14 residues. Germline V gives CDR1 LNHDA, CDR2 SQIVND (reference sequence). V lost 9 bases, J lost 4 bases, and 9 bases stayed unmatched. Clones were sequenced by immunoSEQ multiplex PCR, and TCRdb holds only the in-frame ones, with some missing. This sample has 150,000 or so clones, with 90% to 95% found just once. This TCR was sampled from an adult in good health. The chain is built from TRBV19 and TRBJ1-3; TRBD1 agrees at 7 bases. This material consisted of peripheral blood, taken on day 0 of AZD1222 vaccination. CDR3 residues: CASRTGAQGNTIYF. DNA for the CDR3: TGTGCCAGCAGAACAGGGGCCCAGGGAAACACCATATATTTT. The full variable domain, in which reference TRBV19 and TRBJ1-3 provide the parts outside the CDR3, is DGGITQSPKYLFRKEGQNVTLSCEQNLNHDAMYWYRQDPGQGLRLIYYSQIVNDFQKGDIAEGYSVSREKKESFPLTVTSAQKNPTAFYLCASRTGAQGNTIYFGEGSWLTVV.